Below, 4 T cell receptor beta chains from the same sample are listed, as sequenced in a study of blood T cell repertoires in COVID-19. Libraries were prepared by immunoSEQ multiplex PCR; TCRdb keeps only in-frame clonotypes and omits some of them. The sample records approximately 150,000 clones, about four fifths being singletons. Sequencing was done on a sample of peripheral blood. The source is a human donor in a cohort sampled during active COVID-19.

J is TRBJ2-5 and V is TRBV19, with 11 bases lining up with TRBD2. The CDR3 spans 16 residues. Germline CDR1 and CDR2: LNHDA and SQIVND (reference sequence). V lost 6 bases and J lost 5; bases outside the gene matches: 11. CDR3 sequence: CASSLGLAGGEETQYF. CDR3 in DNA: TGTGCCAGTAGCTTGGGGCTAGCGGGAGGCGAGGAGACCCAGTACTTC.

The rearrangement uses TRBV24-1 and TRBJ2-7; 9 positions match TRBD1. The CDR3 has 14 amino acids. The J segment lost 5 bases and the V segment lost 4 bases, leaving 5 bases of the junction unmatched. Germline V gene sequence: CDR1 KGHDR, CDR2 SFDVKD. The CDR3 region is CATSDPTGGNEQYF. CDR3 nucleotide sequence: TGTGCCACCAGTGACCCGACAGGGGGAAACGAGCAGTACTTC.

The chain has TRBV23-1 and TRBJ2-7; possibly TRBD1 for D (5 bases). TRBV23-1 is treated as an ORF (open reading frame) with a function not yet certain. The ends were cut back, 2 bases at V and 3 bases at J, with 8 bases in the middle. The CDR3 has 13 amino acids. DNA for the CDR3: TGCGCCAGCAGTCAAGTGGGGCTCTACGAGCAGTACTTC. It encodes CASSQVGLYEQYF.

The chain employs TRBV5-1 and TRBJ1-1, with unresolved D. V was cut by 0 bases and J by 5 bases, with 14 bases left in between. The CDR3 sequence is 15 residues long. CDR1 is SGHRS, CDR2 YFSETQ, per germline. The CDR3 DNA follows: TGCGCCAGCAGCTTGGTTGTAGGGTCGGGAACTGAAGCTTTCTTT. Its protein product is CASSLVVGSGTEAFF.